The next 28 T cell receptor beta chains were all read from a single sample in a study of T cell responses to AZD1222 COVID-19 vaccine. Clones were sequenced by immunoSEQ multiplex PCR, and TCRdb holds only the in-frame ones, with some missing. Of some 150,000 clones in the sample, 94% were seen once. Sequencing used peripheral blood, obtained on day 0 of AZD1222 vaccination. The receptors here all came from an adult in good health.

The chain employs TRBV3-1 (or the pseudogene TRBV3-2) and TRBJ1-2; the D gene is possibly TRBD1 (6 bases). The CDR3 is made up of 15 amino acids. Trimming removed 4 bases at V and 4 bases at J, with 16 bases between. Germline assignment: CDR1 LGHDT and CDR2 YNNKEL (reference sequence). CDR3 protein: CASSPSGAWGYGYTF. The DNA of the CDR3 is TGTGCCAGCAGCCCCTCAGGGGCCTGGGGCTATGGCTACACCTTC.

The gene calls are TRBV12-3 or TRBV12-4 and TRBJ2-5, with D possibly being TRBD1 (5 bases). V was shortened by 3 bases and J by 1 base, with 6 bases between the two germline ends. This CDR3 region has 13 residues. The CDR3 here is CASSFDSQETQYF. In DNA form, the CDR3 reads TGTGCCAGCAGTTTCGACAGCCAAGAGACCCAGTACTTC.

The chain carries TRBV6-4 and TRBJ2-2; D could derive from TRBD1 or TRBD2 (5 bases each). CDR1 and CDR2 from the germline V gene are MRHNA and SNTAGT. This CDR3 comprises 13 residues. V was clipped by 6 bases and J by 8 bases, with 13 bases between them. CDR3 nucleotide sequence: TGTGCCAGCAGCGTACAGGAGGCGGGGGAGCTGTTTTTT. Protein: CASSVQEAGELFF.

This chain connects TRBV24-1 to TRBJ1-1, with D uncertain. CDR3 length equals 17 residues. In germline, CDR1 is KGHDR, CDR2 SFDVKD. V gave up 3 bases and J gave up 5 bases, with 21 bases separating them. The chain's CDR3 is CATSDSPPRGGRTEAFF. CDR3 nucleotides: TGTGCCACCAGTGATAGTCCCCCCCGGGGAGGGAGAACTGAAGCTTTCTTT.

This sequence joins TRBV11-2 and TRBJ2-7, with D unclear. The CDR3 has 14 amino acids. The V end was cut by 1 base, the J end by 3 bases, with 10 bases between. From germline, CDR1 is SGHAT and CDR2 FQNNGV. In DNA form, the CDR3 reads TGTGCCAGCAGCTTAGGCCGGGCTAGCTACGAGCAGTACGTC. Translating it yields CASSLGRASYEQYV.

This clone was seen only once. J is TRBJ1-2 and V is TRBV6-5, with unresolved D. This CDR3 comprises 15 residues. Per the germline V gene, CDR1 is MNHEY and CDR2 is SVGAGI. V was pared by 0 bases and J by 1 base, with 9 bases between. CDR3 in amino acids: CASSYSKGNNYGYTF. CDR3 bases: TGTGCCAGCAGTTACTCGAAAGGGAATAACTATGGCTACACCTTC.

V is TRBV19 and J is TRBJ1-1, with a possible D match to TRBD1 (6 bases). Trimming pared 2 bases from V and 5 bases from J, leaving 18 bases between. The CDR3 totals 16 residues. CDR1 and CDR2 (germline): LNHDA, SQIVND (reference sequence). The CDR3 DNA sequence: TGTGCCAGTAGTATATCCCTAACCGGGGGGGCAACTGAAGCTTTCTTT. Translating it yields CASSISLTGGATEAFF.

The V and J genes are TRBV12-3 or TRBV12-4 and TRBJ1-2, with a possible D match to TRBD1 (5 bases). The V end lost 11 bases, the J end lost 7 bases, and 14 bases lay between the germline ends. This CDR3 spans 11 amino acids. The chain's CDR3 is CASRIGAGYTF. The CDR3 region has the DNA TGTGCCTCCCGTATAGGGGCTGGCTACACCTTC.

The genes are TRBV30 and TRBJ2-1; 7 bases match TRBD2. The length of the CDR3 is 14 residues. Germline V lookup: CDR1 GTSNPN, CDR2 SVGIG (reference sequence). The V and J ends lost 0 bases and 6 bases, in that order; junction bases with no gene match: 5. CDR3 protein: CAWSVGGGVNEQFF. CDR3 DNA sequence: TGTGCCTGGAGTGTAGGTGGGGGGGTCAATGAGCAGTTCTTC.

This clone was observed a few times. This sequence joins TRBV7-8 and TRBJ2-2; D is undetermined. Germline V gene sequence: CDR1 SGHVS, CDR2 FQNEAQ. The CDR3 has 15 amino acids. The V gene lost 6 bases and the J gene lost 7 bases, with 18 bases spanning the gap. CDR3 DNA sequence: TGTGCCAGCAGAATAGTCCCGCAACCGCACGGGGAGCTGTTTTTT. Amino acid sequence: CASRIVPQPHGELFF.

V gene TRBV5-5 combines with J gene TRBJ1-3; D is perhaps TRBD1 (5 bases). CDR3 size: 18 residues. V was shortened by 4 bases and J by 0 bases, with 20 bases between the two germline ends. Per germline, CDR1 SGHKS and CDR2 YYEKEE (reference sequence). CDR3 region: CASSHTPGTAPSGNTIYF. The CDR3 DNA follows: TGTGCCAGCAGCCACACTCCCGGGACTGCTCCCTCTGGAAACACCATATATTTT.

The chain recombines TRBV11-2 with TRBJ1-1; TRBD1 might be the D (6 bases). This CDR3 has 13 amino acids. Germline V gene lookup returns CDR1 SGHAT and CDR2 FQNNGV. With 6 bases removed from V and 5 bases from J, the gap between germline ends came to 13 bases. In DNA form, the CDR3 reads TGTGCCAGCAGACTAACAAGGGGGACTGAAGCTTTCTTT. Translation gives CASRLTRGTEAFF.

V is TRBV6-5 and J is TRBJ1-6; 7 bases agree with TRBD1. The CDR3 loop spans 15 amino acids. The ends lost 5 bases at V and 8 bases at J; junction bases unmatched: 9. CDR1 and CDR2 (germline): MNHEY, SVGAGI. The CDR3 is CASSPLDRSDSPLHF. The CDR3 DNA follows: TGTGCCAGCAGTCCCTTGGACAGGTCGGATTCACCCCTCCACTTT.

The rearrangement links TRBV28 to TRBJ1-1; the match to TRBD1 covers 9 bases. This CDR3 has 15 residues. Losses at the gene ends were 2 bases for V and 6 bases for J; bases not matched to a gene: 7. CDR1 MDHEN and CDR2 SYDVKM come from the germline V gene. CDR3 DNA sequence: TGTGCCAGCAGTTTAGTGGGACAGGGAATCGCTGAAGCTTTCTTT. Protein product: CASSLVGQGIAEAFF.

The V gene is TRBV3-1 (or the pseudogene TRBV3-2), the J gene TRBJ2-3; 13 bases line up with TRBD2. With 7 bases clipped from V and 6 bases from J, the junction kept 7 bases outside the gene matches. From germline, CDR1 is LGHDT and CDR2 YNNKEL (reference sequence). The CDR3 has 15 residues. The CDR3 region is CASTRTSGGVDTQYF. For the CDR3, the DNA is TGTGCCAGCACCCGAACTAGCGGGGGGGTTGATACGCAGTATTTT.

The chain combines TRBV7-9 with TRBJ2-5, with TRBD1 matching 7 bases. Losses at the gene ends were 1 base for V and 4 bases for J; bases not matched to a gene: 12. The CDR3 has 17 amino acids. Germline values: CDR1 SEHNR, CDR2 FQNEAQ (reference sequence). CDR3: CASSLETARQGRETQYF. In nucleotides, the CDR3 is TGTGCCAGCAGCTTAGAAACCGCGAGACAGGGCCGAGAGACCCAGTACTTC.

The chain combines TRBV5-4 with TRBJ2-3; 9 positions match TRBD2. Germline V gene lookup returns CDR1 SGHNT and CDR2 YYREEE (reference sequence). The CDR3 sequence is 15 residues long. The V and J ends lost 0 bases and 8 bases, in that order; junction bases with no gene match: 7. CDR3: CASSLELAGLGTQYF. The CDR3 nucleotides read TGTGCCAGCAGCTTGGAACTAGCGGGCTTGGGTACGCAGTATTTT.

The chain is built from TRBV5-1 and TRBJ2-5; D might be TRBD2 (5 bases). Germline CDR1 and CDR2: SGHRS and YFSETQ. The CDR3 extends over 16 amino acids. Trimming stripped 1 base from V and 5 bases from J, with 18 bases between. CDR3 sequence: CASSLLNTLPGETQYF. CDR3 DNA sequence: TGCGCCAGCAGCTTGTTGAATACCCTCCCGGGGGAGACCCAGTACTTC.

This clone was recorded only once. V and J are TRBV5-1 and TRBJ2-3; TRBD2 agrees at 11 bases. The CDR3 loop spans 16 amino acids. V shed 0 bases and J 0 bases; nucleotides not matched to a gene: 0. The germline V gene encodes CDR1 SGHRS and CDR2 YFSETQ. CDR3 sequence (DNA): TGCGCCAGCAGCTTGGCTAGCGGGGGGAGCACAGATACGCAGTATTTT. Its protein product is CASSLASGGSTDTQYF.

V usage is TRBV5-1 and J usage is TRBJ1-6; 8 bases agree with TRBD1. The CDR3 covers 15 residues. Germline V CDR1 and CDR2: SGHRS, YFSETQ. Germline trimming cut 1 base from V and 10 bases from J; bases unmatched to any gene: 7. The CDR3 DNA is TGCGCCAGCAGCTTGCCGGACAGGGAAAGGTCACCCCTCCACTTT. This sequence encodes CASSLPDRERSPLHF.

This chain uses TRBV7-8 with TRBJ2-1; the match to TRBD2 covers 11 bases. The V and J ends lost 1 base and 9 bases, in that order; junction bases with no gene match: 8. Germline-derived CDR1 and CDR2 are SGHVS and FQNEAQ. The CDR3 is made up of 16 amino acids. This CDR3 reads CASSLVVAGGEGEQFF. The CDR3 coding sequence is TGTGCCAGCAGCTTAGTGGTAGCGGGAGGGGAGGGTGAGCAGTTCTTC.

V gene TRBV27 combines with J gene TRBJ1-5; a weak D match, TRBD1 (5 bases). This CDR3 region has 14 residues. Trimming shortened V by 3 bases and J by 6 bases, and 12 bases separated the two germline ends. The V gene's germline CDR1 is MNHEY and CDR2 SMNVEV (reference sequence). Written as DNA, the CDR3 is TGTGCCAGCAGTTTTAGGGGTATCGGTCAGCCCCAGCATTTT. Translated, it gives CASSFRGIGQPQHF.

The rearrangement joins TRBV6-5 to TRBJ1-1; the D is unclear. Germline loops: CDR1 MNHEY, CDR2 SVGAGI. The CDR3 is 14 amino acids. With 5 bases removed from V and 2 bases from J, the gap between germline ends came to 12 bases. The CDR3 DNA reads TGTGCCAGCAGTACCGACACTTTTAACACTGAAGCTTTCTTT. It is translated as CASSTDTFNTEAFF.

This clone was seen once. The V and J genes are TRBV4-2 and TRBJ2-6; tentative D call: TRBD1 (6 bases). CDR3 length equals 16 residues. Germline CDR1 is LGHNA and CDR2 is YNFKEQ. The ends were cut back, 3 bases at V and 2 bases at J, with 11 bases in the middle. For the CDR3, the DNA is TGTGCCAGCAGCCACCTACAGGGAACTGGGGCCAACGTCCTGACTTTC. As protein: CASSHLQGTGANVLTF.

J is TRBJ2-1 and V is TRBV6-2 or TRBV6-3; 15 bases map to TRBD2. Germline V gene sequence: CDR1 MNHEY, CDR2 SVGEGT. There are 20 residues in the CDR3. Germline trimming cut 6 bases from V and 8 bases from J; bases unmatched to any gene: 20. CDR3 nucleotides: TGTGCCAGCAGCCCCTGGACTAGCGGGAGGGTGGGGTACAATGAGGATGAGCAGTTCTTC. Translation: CASSPWTSGRVGYNEDEQFF.

The chain recombines TRBV15 with TRBJ2-1, with TRBD2 as a possible D gene (5 bases). V lost 1 base and J lost 7, with 17 bases in between. The CDR3 sequence is 16 residues long. CDR1 and CDR2 from the germline V gene are LNHNV and YYDKDF (reference sequence). The CDR3 sequence is CATSRGFGLTGNEQFF. The DNA for the CDR3 is TGTGCCACCAGCAGAGGCTTCGGACTCACGGGGAATGAGCAGTTCTTC.

The chain recombines TRBV5-1 with TRBJ1-2; the D gene is possibly TRBD1 (6 bases). The CDR3 length is 15 residues. Deletions cut 6 bases from V and 2 bases from J, with 17 bases between. Germline CDR1 SGHRS, CDR2 YFSETQ. The CDR3 reads CASKTGGQTNYGYTF. The CDR3 nucleotides are TGCGCCAGCAAAACCGGGGGACAAACGAACTATGGCTACACCTTC. The whole variable domain, filled in from reference TRBV5-1 and TRBJ1-2, reads KAGVTQTPRYLIKTRGQQVTLSCSPISGHRSVSWYQQTPGQGLQFLFEYFSETQRNKGNFPGRFSGRQFSNSRSEMNVSTLELGDSALYLCASKTGGQTNYGYTFGSGTRLTVV.

The sample holds one count of this clone. A junction end diverges from the germline sequence, so it may reflect a read error. The chain employs TRBV4-3 and TRBJ1-2; the D gene is possibly TRBD1 (6 bases). CDR3 size: 14 residues. The germline V gene has CDR1 LGHNA and CDR2 YSLEER. The chain's CDR3 is CASSQEAEGGYVAF. The CDR3 bases are TGCGCCAGCAGCCAAGAAGCAGAGGGGGGGTATGTCGCCTTC.